The 8 T cell receptor beta chains below were found in one sample sequenced in a study of human T cells and chemical hapten exposure. MiXCR, run by TCRdb on the RACE reads, gives a single entry per CDR3 protein. The repertoire has under 200,000 distinct CDR3 sequences, 25% to 35% of them found once; the top ten carry 2% to 2.5%. The time point denotes: patch test 3, about 24 weeks after DPC sensitization. Documented treatment: therapeutic diphenylcyclopropenone sensitization with weekly scalp DPC. This material consisted of whole blood, taken in connection with sensitization to the hapten diphenylcyclopropenone (DPC). The source of these receptors is a woman aged 18-29 years with alopecia areata. Some clones in this sample may be carry-over from other donors' samples.

The chain recombines TRBV20-1 with TRBJ2-2; possibly TRBD1 or TRBD2 for D (5 bases each). CDR1 and CDR2 (germline): DFQATT, SNEGSKA (reference sequence). V lost 6 bases and J lost 7, with 21 bases in between. The CDR3 sequence is 15 residues long. CDR3 in DNA: TGCAGTGCACACCGGGGCCTCCAGACGGACGGGGAGCTGTTTTTT. Translated: CSAHRGLQTDGELFF.

This clonotype has just a few counts. This sequence joins TRBV7-2 and TRBJ2-5; TRBD1 aligns across 9 bases. CDR1 and CDR2 (germline): SGHTA, FQGNSA. The CDR3 sequence is 15 residues long. Germline trimming cut 8 bases from V and 4 bases from J; bases unmatched to any gene: 11. CDR3 in amino acids: CASGKDRGIGETQYF. DNA of the CDR3: TGTGCCAGCGGGAAAGACAGGGGGATCGGAGAGACCCAGTACTTC.

The V call is TRBV20-1, the J call TRBJ2-5, with 7 bases fitting TRBD2. The CDR3 totals 15 residues. V was pared by 5 bases and J by 1 base, with 10 bases of the junction left unmatched. Germline CDR1 reads DFQATT; CDR2 reads SNEGSKA (reference sequence). CDR3 amino acids: CSALSGTTPQETQYF. As DNA, the CDR3 is TGCAGTGCTTTATCCGGGACTACTCCCCAAGAGACCCAGTACTTC.

This clonotype was counted between two and nine times. V usage is TRBV6-1 and J usage is TRBJ1-1; TRBD1 is a possible D gene (6 bases). The CDR3 is 13 amino acids. V lost 11 bases and J 1 base, leaving 14 bases between the germline ends. Germline V gene lookup returns CDR1 MNHNS and CDR2 SASEGT. CDR3 amino acids: CAVPRGENTEAFF. Written as DNA, the CDR3 is TGTGCCGTCCCGAGGGGGGAGAACACTGAAGCTTTCTTT.

V usage is TRBV7-8 and J usage is TRBJ2-3; 8 nucleotides agree with TRBD2. The CDR3 covers 15 residues. The germline V gene has CDR1 SGHVS and CDR2 FQNEAQ. J lost 6 bases, V lost 6 bases, and 11 bases had no gene match. CDR3: CASSSPGGGTDTQYF. The CDR3 region has the DNA TGTGCCAGCAGTTCCCCTGGCGGGGGGACGGATACGCAGTATTTT.

This clonotype was recorded at least ten times. The CDR3 reads CASSQVLAYEQYF. CDR3 bases: TGCGCCAGCAGCCAAGTCCTAGCCTACGAGCAGTACTTC. The chain carries TRBV4-1 and TRBJ2-7; D uncertain. This CDR3 is built from 13 residues. Germline-derived CDR1 and CDR2 are MGHRA and YSYEKL. The germline V and J ends were trimmed by 1 base and 2 bases, with 6 bases remaining between them.

This clonotype was observed a handful of times. The gene calls are TRBV6-6 and TRBJ2-2; D not resolved. V was shortened by 4 bases and J by 3 bases, with 12 bases between the two germline ends. The germline gives CDR1 MNHNY, CDR2 SVGAGI (reference sequence). The CDR3 is made up of 15 amino acids. The CDR3 nucleotides read TGTGCCAGCAGTTCGCAGAGGCCTGACACCGGGGAGCTGTTTTTT. Its protein is CASSSQRPDTGELFF.

The rearrangement joins TRBV9 to TRBJ2-1; D is unclear. In germline, CDR1 is SGDLS, CDR2 YYNGEE. The CDR3 covers 19 residues. V lost 0 bases, J lost 2 bases, and 21 bases lay in between. CDR3 loop: CASSVELQVWKNTYNEQFF. The CDR3 DNA reads TGTGCCAGCAGCGTAGAACTTCAAGTCTGGAAGAATACCTACAATGAGCAGTTCTTC.